Each of the 20 T cell receptor beta chains below was sequenced from the same sample in a study of shared clonotypes between healthy human individuals. Data came from immunoSEQ multiplex PCR; TCRdb stores just in-frame clones and leaves some out. The sample includes some 2,400,000 clones, nearly 97% seen only once; the top ten take 0.1% to 0.15%. Sequences were obtained from naive CD4+ T cells sorted from blood. Subset: CD45RA+ positively selected. The receptors come from a man between 18 and 35 years old in good health.

The chain links TRBV10-2 to TRBJ1-3; no definite D call. Germline CDR1 reads WSHSY; CDR2 reads SAAADI. The CDR3 runs to 15 residues. V dropped 3 bases and J dropped 0 bases, with 9 bases sitting between them. The CDR3, as DNA: TGCGCCAGCAGTGAATTGGCGAGCTCTGGAAACACCATATATTTT. It codes for CASSELASSGNTIYF.

The CDR3 nucleotides read TGTGCCAGCAGAGAGTCCCGGGACAGGTCCTATGGCTACACCTTC. Translating it yields CASRESRDRSYGYTF. The chain carries TRBV28 and TRBJ1-2; 8 positions agree with TRBD1. CDR3 length equals 15 residues. Trimming took 6 bases from V and 4 from J; bases not matched to a gene: 10. Germline CDR1 MDHEN, CDR2 SYDVKM.

The V call is TRBV7-8, the J call TRBJ1-5, with no clear D. This CDR3 is 10 amino acids long. Germline CDR1 and CDR2: SGHVS and FQNEAQ. Trimming pared 5 bases from V and 7 bases from J, leaving 3 bases between. The CDR3 sequence is CASSRQPQHF. The DNA for the CDR3 is TGTGCCAGCAGCCGCCAGCCCCAGCATTTT.

V gene TRBV2 combines with J gene TRBJ1-5; the match to TRBD1 covers 7 bases. This CDR3 is built from 15 residues. Germline V lookup: CDR1 SNHLY, CDR2 FYNNEI. V shed 4 bases and J 1 base; nucleotides not matched to a gene: 4. CDR3 protein: CASSGGTASNQPQHF. In DNA, the CDR3 is TGTGCCAGCAGTGGGGGGACAGCGAGCAATCAGCCCCAGCATTTT.

The chain is built from TRBV30 and TRBJ2-1, with D perhaps TRBD1 (6 bases). This CDR3 comprises 15 residues. Trimming left V 3 bases short and J 5 bases short, with 17 bases between. The germline V gene has CDR1 GTSNPN and CDR2 SVGIG (reference sequence). The CDR3 DNA sequence: TGTGCCTGGAGCCCCGACAGGAAAATAGACAATGAGCAGTTCTTC. It specifies CAWSPDRKIDNEQFF.

This clone came up once. The chain couples TRBV2 to TRBJ1-6; D remains unclear. Trimming cost V 6 bases and J 8 bases, with 11 bases left between them. The CDR3 spans 13 residues. Germline loops: CDR1 SNHLY, CDR2 FYNNEI. The CDR3 DNA sequence: TGTGCCAGCAGCGTAGGGTCTTATTCACCCCTCCACTTT. This sequence encodes CASSVGSYSPLHF.

The chain uses TRBV10-1 and TRBJ2-7; 10 nucleotides line up with TRBD2. This CDR3 is 16 amino acids long. Germline V gene sequence: CDR1 WNHNN, CDR2 SYGVQD (reference sequence). V lost 2 bases, J lost 6 bases, and 10 bases stayed unmatched. The CDR3 region is CASSENPAGGTGEQYF. CDR3 bases: TGCGCCAGCAGTGAGAACCCAGCGGGAGGGACGGGCGAGCAGTACTTC.

In the case of this clone: This specimen includes other DNA sequences encoding the same CDR3. The chain has TRBV6-5 and TRBJ2-7; 7 nucleotides match TRBD1. Germline trimming cut 6 bases from V and 1 base from J; bases unmatched to any gene: 6. The CDR3 has 14 residues. The germline CDR1 and CDR2 sequences are MNHEY and SVGAGI. The CDR3 nucleotides are TGTGCCAGCAGGAGGGGGCAGGGATCCTACGAGCAGTACTTC. It is translated as CASRRGQGSYEQYF.

The chain recombines TRBV5-1 with TRBJ2-7; 11 nucleotides align to TRBD2. CDR1 and CDR2 from the germline V gene are SGHRS and YFSETQ. The V and J ends lost 0 bases and 3 bases, in that order; junction bases with no gene match: 5. The CDR3 sequence is 16 residues long. The CDR3 here is CASSLAALAGVYEQYF. CDR3 in DNA: TGCGCCAGCAGCTTGGCGGCACTAGCGGGAGTCTACGAGCAGTACTTC.

The chain carries TRBV30 and TRBJ2-2; D may match TRBD1 or TRBD2 (5 bases each). The germline V and J ends were trimmed by 2 bases and 1 base, with 11 bases remaining between them. Germline CDR1 reads GTSNPN; CDR2 reads SVGIG (reference sequence). This CDR3 has 15 residues. In nucleotides, the CDR3 is TGTGCCTGGAGTTCCGGGACCCTGAACACCGGGGAGCTGTTTTTT. This translates into CAWSSGTLNTGELFF.

The rearrangement links TRBV30 to TRBJ2-3; D remains unclear. Germline-derived CDR1 and CDR2 are GTSNPN and SVGIG (reference sequence). The CDR3 consists of 14 residues. Trimming stripped 2 bases from V and 2 bases from J, with 11 bases between. The CDR3 DNA reads TGTGCCTGGAGTTCCGACGGCCTCACAGATACGCAGTATTTT. This gives the protein CAWSSDGLTDTQYF.

This rearrangement joins TRBV6-5 to TRBJ1-3, with 7 bases identical to TRBD1. CDR1 is MNHEY, CDR2 SVGAGI, per germline. V shed 4 bases, J shed 0 bases, and the junction held 6 bases outside the gene matches. This CDR3 has 16 amino acids. The CDR3 sequence is CASSSRTGYSGNTIYF. CDR3 in DNA: TGTGCCAGCAGTTCACGGACAGGCTACTCTGGAAACACCATATATTTT.

V is TRBV5-4 and J is TRBJ2-7, with TRBD1 identical over 11 bases. Unmatched junction bases numbered 5, after V lost 2 bases and J lost 4 bases. The CDR3 has 15 amino acids. CDR1 and CDR2 from the germline V gene are SGHNT and YYREEE (reference sequence). The CDR3 DNA follows: TGTGCCAGCAGCTTAGGGACAGGGGGGGAGTACGAGCAGTACTTC. Protein product: CASSLGTGGEYEQYF. The full variable domain, its missing parts supplied by reference TRBV5-4 and TRBJ2-7, is ETGVTQSPTHLIKTRGQQVTLRCSSQSGHNTVSWYQQALGQGPQFIFQYYREEENGRGNFPPRFSGLQFPNYSSELNVNALELDDSALYLCASSLGTGGEYEQYFGPGTRLTVT.

The chain uses TRBV10-3 and TRBJ1-2; D not certain. CDR3 size: 12 residues. Trimming removed 10 bases at V and 4 bases at J, with 13 bases between. Per the germline V gene, CDR1 is ENHRY and CDR2 is SYGVKD. For the CDR3, the DNA is TGTGCCACAACCGCGGGAAGCTATGGCTACACCTTC. Protein sequence: CATTAGSYGYTF.

This clone was seen a single time. The J gene is TRBJ2-7, the V gene TRBV7-8; 9 nucleotides match TRBD1. Germline V gene lookup returns CDR1 SGHVS and CDR2 FQNEAQ. The CDR3 has 14 amino acids. J gave up 5 bases and V 1 base, and 3 bases lay outside the gene matches. CDR3 in amino acids: CASSLGTGDHEQYF. Written as DNA, the CDR3 is TGTGCCAGCAGCTTAGGGACAGGGGACCACGAGCAGTACTTC.

As for this clone: The same CDR3 arises from other DNA sequences in this sample as well. The CDR3 nucleotides are TGTGCCAGCAGCTCGGAGGGAGGGAACACTGAAGCTTTCTTT. It translates to CASSSEGGNTEAFF. The J gene is TRBJ1-1, the V gene TRBV7-2; D ambiguous. CDR1 is SGHTA, CDR2 FQGNSA, per germline. This CDR3 is built from 14 residues. The germline V and J ends were trimmed by 4 bases and 1 base, with 10 bases remaining between them.

The rearrangement links TRBV5-1 to TRBJ2-1; 7 nucleotides line up with TRBD1. The trim removed 4 bases at V and 3 bases at J, leaving 7 bases unmatched. CDR1 and CDR2 from the germline V gene are SGHRS and YFSETQ. The length of the CDR3 is 15 residues. This CDR3 reads CASSPAGTVYNEQFF. The CDR3 DNA reads as TGCGCCAGCAGCCCGGCCGGGACAGTCTACAATGAGCAGTTCTTC.

The rearrangement uses TRBV2 and TRBJ2-5, with D tentatively TRBD1 (5 bases). Germline CDR1 reads SNHLY; CDR2 reads FYNNEI. With 5 bases removed from V and 2 bases from J, the gap between germline ends came to 15 bases. This CDR3 contains 15 residues. The CDR3 DNA reads TGTGCCAGCAGTTGGACACCTGGGCCACAAGAGACCCAGTACTTC. Its protein is CASSWTPGPQETQYF.

V gene TRBV27 combines with J gene TRBJ2-7; D might be TRBD1 or TRBD2, each matching 6 bases. The CDR3 extends over 16 amino acids. Trimming took 5 bases from V and 3 from J, leaving 20 bases between them. Per the germline V gene, CDR1 is MNHEY and CDR2 is SMNVEV (reference sequence). CDR3 nucleotides: TGTGCCAGCAGTCCGATGGGGGGCAGGGCTTTCTACGAGCAGTACTTC. It yields the protein CASSPMGGRAFYEQYF.

This clone has just a few counts. The V and J genes are TRBV25-1 and TRBJ1-6; no reliable D call. The CDR3 totals 11 residues. Germline CDR1 and CDR2: MGHDK and SYGVNS. The V gene lost 1 base and the J gene lost 14 bases, with 6 bases spanning the gap. Written as DNA, the CDR3 is TGTGCCAGCAGTGAATCGAAGGCCCTCCACTTT. It translates to CASSESKALHF.